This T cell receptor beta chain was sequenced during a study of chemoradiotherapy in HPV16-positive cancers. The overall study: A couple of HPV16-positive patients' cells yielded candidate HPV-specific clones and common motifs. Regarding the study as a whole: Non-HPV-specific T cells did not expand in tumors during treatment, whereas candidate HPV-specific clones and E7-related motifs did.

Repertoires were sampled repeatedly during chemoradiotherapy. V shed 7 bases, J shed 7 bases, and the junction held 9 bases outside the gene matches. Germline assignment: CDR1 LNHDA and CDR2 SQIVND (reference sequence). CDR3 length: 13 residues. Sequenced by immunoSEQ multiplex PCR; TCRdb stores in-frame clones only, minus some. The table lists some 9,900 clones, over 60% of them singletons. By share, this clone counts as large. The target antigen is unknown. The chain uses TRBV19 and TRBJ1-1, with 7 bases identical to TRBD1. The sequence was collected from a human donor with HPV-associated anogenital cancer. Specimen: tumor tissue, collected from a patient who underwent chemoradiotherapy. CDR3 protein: CASTPLGQYEAFF. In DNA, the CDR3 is TGTGCCAGTACTCCCCTGGGACAGTATGAAGCTTTCTTT.